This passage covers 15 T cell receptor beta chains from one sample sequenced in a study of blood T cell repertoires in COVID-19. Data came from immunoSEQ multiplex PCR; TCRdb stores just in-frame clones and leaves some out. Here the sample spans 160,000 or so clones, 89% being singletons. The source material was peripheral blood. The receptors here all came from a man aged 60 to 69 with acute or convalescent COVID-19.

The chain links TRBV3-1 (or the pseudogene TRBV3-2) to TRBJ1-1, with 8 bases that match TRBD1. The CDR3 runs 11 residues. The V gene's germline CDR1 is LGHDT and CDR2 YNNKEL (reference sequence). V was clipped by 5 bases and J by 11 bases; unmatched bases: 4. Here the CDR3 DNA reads TGTGCCAGCAGCAAGGACAGGGACGCTTTCTTT. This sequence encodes CASSKDRDAFF.

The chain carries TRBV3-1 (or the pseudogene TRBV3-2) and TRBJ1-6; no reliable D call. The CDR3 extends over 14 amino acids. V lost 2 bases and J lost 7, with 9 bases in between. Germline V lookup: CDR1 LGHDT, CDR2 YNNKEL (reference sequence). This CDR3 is CASSQNPGNSPLHF. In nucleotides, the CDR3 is TGTGCCAGCAGCCAAAATCCGGGGAATTCACCCCTCCACTTT.

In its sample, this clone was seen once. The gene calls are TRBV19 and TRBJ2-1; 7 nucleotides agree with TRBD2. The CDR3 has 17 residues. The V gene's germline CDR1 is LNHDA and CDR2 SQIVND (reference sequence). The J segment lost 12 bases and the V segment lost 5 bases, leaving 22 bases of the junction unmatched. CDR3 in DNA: TGTGCCAGTAGTGGAGGGGAGACTAGCCCAGTTTTTCTAGGGCAGTTCTTC. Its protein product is CASSGGETSPVFLGQFF. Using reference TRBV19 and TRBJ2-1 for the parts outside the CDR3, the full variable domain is DGGITQSPKYLFRKEGQNVTLSCEQNLNHDAMYWYRQDPGQGLRLIYYSQIVNDFQKGDIAEGYSVSREKKESFPLTVTSAQKNPTAFYLCASSGGETSPVFLGQFFGPGTRLTVL.

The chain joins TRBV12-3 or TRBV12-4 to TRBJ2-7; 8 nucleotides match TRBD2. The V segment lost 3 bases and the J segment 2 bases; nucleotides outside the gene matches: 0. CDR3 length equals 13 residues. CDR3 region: CASSFGGAYEQYF. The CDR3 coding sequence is TGTGCCAGCAGTTTCGGGGGGGCCTACGAGCAGTACTTC.

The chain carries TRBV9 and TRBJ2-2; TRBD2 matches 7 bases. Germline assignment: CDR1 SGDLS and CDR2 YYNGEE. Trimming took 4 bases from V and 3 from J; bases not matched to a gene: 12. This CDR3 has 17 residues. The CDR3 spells CASSSRRGDEYTGELFF. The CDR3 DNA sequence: TGTGCCAGCAGCTCAAGACGGGGGGACGAGTACACCGGGGAGCTGTTTTTT.

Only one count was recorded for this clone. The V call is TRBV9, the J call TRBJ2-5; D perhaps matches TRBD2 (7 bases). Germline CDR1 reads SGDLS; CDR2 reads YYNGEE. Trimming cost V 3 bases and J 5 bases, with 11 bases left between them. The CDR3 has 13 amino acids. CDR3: CASSGGGRETQYF. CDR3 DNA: TGTGCCAGCAGCGGGGGGGGCCGCGAGACCCAGTACTTC.

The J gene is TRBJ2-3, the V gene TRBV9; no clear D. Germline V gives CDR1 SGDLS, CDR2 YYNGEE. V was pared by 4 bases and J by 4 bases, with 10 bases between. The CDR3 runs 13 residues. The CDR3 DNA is TGTGCCAGCAGCCAAAGCGCCCCAGATACGCAGTATTTT. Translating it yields CASSQSAPDTQYF. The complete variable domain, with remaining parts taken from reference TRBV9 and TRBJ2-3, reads DSGVTQTPKHLITATGQRVTLRCSPRSGDLSVYWYQQSLDQGLQFLIQYYNGEERAKGNILERFSAQQFPDLHSELNLSSLELGDSALYFCASSQSAPDTQYFGPGTRLTVL.

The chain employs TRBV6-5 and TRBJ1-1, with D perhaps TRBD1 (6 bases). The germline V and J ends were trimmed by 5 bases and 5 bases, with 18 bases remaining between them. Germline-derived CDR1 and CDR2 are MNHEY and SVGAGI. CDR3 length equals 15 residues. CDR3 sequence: CASSPSTGMGTEAFF. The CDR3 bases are TGTGCCAGCAGTCCTTCTACAGGGATGGGGACTGAAGCTTTCTTT.

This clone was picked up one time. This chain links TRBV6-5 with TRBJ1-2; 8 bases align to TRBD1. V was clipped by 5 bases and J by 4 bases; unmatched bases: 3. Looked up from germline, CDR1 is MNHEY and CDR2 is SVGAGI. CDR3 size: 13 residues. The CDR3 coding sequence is TGTGCCAGCAGTCCCACAGGGGGCTATGGCTACACCTTC. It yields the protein CASSPTGGYGYTF.

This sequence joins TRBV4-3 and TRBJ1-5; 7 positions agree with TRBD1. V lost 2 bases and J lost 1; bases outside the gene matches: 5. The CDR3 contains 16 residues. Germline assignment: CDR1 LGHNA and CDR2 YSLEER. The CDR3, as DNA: TGCGCCAGCAGCCAACGGGCAGGGGGGAGCAATCAGCCCCAGCATTTT. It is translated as CASSQRAGGSNQPQHF.

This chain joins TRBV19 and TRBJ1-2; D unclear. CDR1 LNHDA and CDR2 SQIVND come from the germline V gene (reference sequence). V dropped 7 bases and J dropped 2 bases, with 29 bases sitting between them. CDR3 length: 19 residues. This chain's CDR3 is CASNPSLIIQGRKNYGYTF. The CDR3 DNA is TGTGCCAGTAACCCTTCCCTTATAATACAAGGGAGGAAGAACTATGGCTACACCTTC.

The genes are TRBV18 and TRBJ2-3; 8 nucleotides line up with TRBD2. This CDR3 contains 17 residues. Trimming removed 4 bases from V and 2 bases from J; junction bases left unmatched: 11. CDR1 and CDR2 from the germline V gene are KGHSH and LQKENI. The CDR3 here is CASSRIAGTRPTDTQYF. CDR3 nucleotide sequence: TGTGCCAGCTCACGAATAGCGGGGACACGGCCCACAGATACGCAGTATTTT.

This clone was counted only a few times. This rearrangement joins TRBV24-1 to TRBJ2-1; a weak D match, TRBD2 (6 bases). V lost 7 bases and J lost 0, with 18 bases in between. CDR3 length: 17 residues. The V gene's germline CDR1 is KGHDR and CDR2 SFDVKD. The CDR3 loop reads CATSRTGGSNSYNEQFF. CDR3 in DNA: TGTGCCACCAGCCGGACCGGGGGTTCGAACTCCTACAATGAGCAGTTCTTC.

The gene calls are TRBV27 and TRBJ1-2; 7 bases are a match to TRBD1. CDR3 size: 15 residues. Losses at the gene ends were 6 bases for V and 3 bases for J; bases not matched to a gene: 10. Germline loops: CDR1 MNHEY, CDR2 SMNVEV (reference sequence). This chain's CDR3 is CASSRYPDRDYGYTF. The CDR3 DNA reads TGTGCCAGCAGCCGATACCCCGACAGGGACTATGGCTACACCTTC.

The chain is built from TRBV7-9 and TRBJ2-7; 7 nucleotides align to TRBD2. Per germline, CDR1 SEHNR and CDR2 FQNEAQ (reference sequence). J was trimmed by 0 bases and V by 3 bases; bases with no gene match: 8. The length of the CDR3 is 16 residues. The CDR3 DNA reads TGTGCCAGCAGCTTGAGCGGGACGCGAAGCTCCTACGAGCAGTACTTC. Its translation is CASSLSGTRSSYEQYF.